This is a list of T cell receptor beta chains from one sample in a study of T cells in Graves' hyperthyroidism and ophthalmopathy. TCRdb processed the multiplex PCR reads anew with MiXCR; each CDR3 protein has one entry. The sample contains under 400,000 distinct CDR3 sequences, roughly 20% of which appear only once. Input material: blood. The receptors stem from a woman aged 40 to 50 with Graves' ophthalmopathy. Each CDR3 is given with its conserved first and last residue.

J gene: TRBJ2-7; V gene: TRBV28; CDR3 protein: CASSPRVVYEQYF
J gene: TRBJ2-7; V gene: TRBV12-3/TRBV12-4; CDR3 protein: CASSATGGKKYF
J gene: TRBJ1-2; V gene: TRBV29-1; CDR3 protein: CSVNRAGGYTF
J gene: TRBJ2-5; V gene: TRBV20-1; CDR3 protein: CSAHGGVFETQYF
J gene: TRBJ1-1; V gene: TRBV29-1; CDR3 protein: CSGIQGGTEASF
J gene: TRBJ2-7; V gene: TRBV7-2; CDR3 protein: CASSLGQASYEQYF
J gene: TRBJ2-6; V gene: TRBV18; CDR3 protein: CASSPPLRPSGANVLTF
J gene: TRBJ1-1; V gene: TRBV9; CDR3 protein: CASSNRANTEAFF
J gene: TRBJ1-2; V gene: TRBV19; CDR3 protein: CASTKQGYSSGYTF
J gene: TRBJ2-7; V gene: TRBV3-1; CDR3 protein: CASGQDQVTQYF
J gene: TRBJ1-1; V gene: TRBV6-1; CDR3 protein: CASTQDYQNNRAFF
J gene: TRBJ1-3; V gene: TRBV28; CDR3 protein: CASSFAGSGNTIYF
J gene: TRBJ2-7; V gene: TRBV2; CDR3 protein: CASRRERDNGEQYF
J gene: TRBJ1-5; V gene: TRBV12-3/TRBV12-4; CDR3 protein: CASSSWEGQPQHF
J gene: TRBJ2-2; V gene: TRBV30; CDR3 protein: CAWRTGLGQPNTGELFF
J gene: TRBJ2-3; V gene: TRBV12-3/TRBV12-4; CDR3 protein: CASSRTPMTDTQYF
J gene: TRBJ1-2; V gene: TRBV5-4; CDR3 protein: CASSLPQAGGYTF
J gene: TRBJ2-4; V gene: TRBV20-1; CDR3 protein: CSARDGGTKNIQYF
J gene: TRBJ1-1; V gene: TRBV12-5; CDR3 protein: CASGRSSGQGSNTEAFF
J gene: TRBJ2-6; V gene: TRBV5-1; CDR3 protein: CASSLAVLAGKSGANVLTF
J gene: TRBJ2-5; V gene: TRBV3-1; CDR3 protein: CASSQGQRERGTQYF
J gene: TRBJ1-6; V gene: TRBV12-3/TRBV12-4; CDR3 protein: CASSTGHRENSPLHF
J gene: TRBJ1-1; V gene: TRBV6-1; CDR3 protein: CASRGKGWNTEAFF
J gene: TRBJ2-7; V gene: TRBV3-1; CDR3 protein: CASSQDRVATYEQYF
J gene: TRBJ1-5; V gene: TRBV6-2/TRBV6-3; CDR3 protein: CASCVGGAGQPQHF
J gene: TRBJ1-2; V gene: TRBV7-2; CDR3 protein: CASSLGQGGPYGYTF
J gene: TRBJ2-5; V gene: TRBV12-3/TRBV12-4; CDR3 protein: CASSTTDRETQYF
J gene: TRBJ1-6; V gene: TRBV15; CDR3 protein: CATSRVPSFNSPLHF
J gene: TRBJ1-1; V gene: TRBV4-1; CDR3 protein: CASSQPRVSTEAFF
J gene: TRBJ2-2; V gene: TRBV2; CDR3 protein: CASSADPKRTTGELFF
J gene: TRBJ2-5; V gene: TRBV4-1; CDR3 protein: CASSQPGRGVGKETQYF
J gene: TRBJ2-7; V gene: TRBV24-1; CDR3 protein: CATSTLDRGPPNYEQYF
J gene: TRBJ2-7; V gene: TRBV6-2/TRBV6-3; CDR3 protein: CASSDLAGQPYEQYF
J gene: TRBJ2-7; V gene: TRBV28; CDR3 protein: CASSSGSGRFYEQYF
J gene: TRBJ2-5; V gene: TRBV7-9; CDR3 protein: CASSSRPQGRETQYF
J gene: TRBJ1-5; V gene: TRBV6-1; CDR3 protein: CASRPGGDQPQHF
J gene: TRBJ1-6; V gene: TRBV7-9; CDR3 protein: CASSGPTGPLHF
J gene: TRBJ2-5; V gene: TRBV12-3/TRBV12-4; CDR3 protein: CASSFSTSGSRRETQYF
J gene: TRBJ1-1; V gene: TRBV5-1; CDR3 protein: CASSPKTPTGEAFF
J gene: TRBJ1-5; V gene: TRBV7-2; CDR3 protein: CASSLVRGGDQPQHF
J gene: TRBJ1-5; V gene: TRBV20-1; CDR3 protein: CSARSGLSNQPQHF
J gene: TRBJ2-5; V gene: TRBV13; CDR3 protein: CASSLGGGTGPETQYF
J gene: TRBJ2-7; V gene: TRBV6-1; CDR3 protein: CASSPFRGIGGGEQYF
J gene: TRBJ1-1; V gene: TRBV19; CDR3 protein: CATSDWTGKNTEAFF